The 25 T cell receptor beta chains in this list originate from one sample, sequenced in a study of T cell clonotyping in hematopoietic cell transplantation. Profiled with immunoSEQ multiplex PCR; TCRdb holds only in-frame clones, not every one. The table has 30,000 to 45,000 clones, around 90% seen once; the top ten hold nearly 2%. The sample consisted of peripheral blood mononuclear cells. These receptors originate from a woman aged 40 to 50 in good health. Some clones in this sample may be carry-over from other donors' samples.

The CDR3, as DNA: TGTGCCAGCAGCCCCCAGGGGGGGCGCGGAACTAGCACTGAAGCTTTCTTT. Translating gives CASSPQGGRGTSTEAFF. The rearrangement uses TRBV7-2 and TRBJ1-1; 7 bases align to TRBD1. Germline lookup yields CDR1 SGHTA and CDR2 FQGNSA. There are 17 residues in the CDR3. The trim removed 5 bases at V and 4 bases at J, leaving 16 bases unmatched.

The chain links TRBV28 to TRBJ1-2; 7 bases map to TRBD1. There are 16 residues in the CDR3. V was clipped by 4 bases and J by 7 bases; unmatched bases: 15. Germline loops: CDR1 MDHEN, CDR2 SYDVKM. This chain's CDR3 is CASSSPGGGEIGGYTF. In DNA form, the CDR3 reads TGTGCCAGCAGTTCACCGGGAGGGGGCGAAATTGGTGGCTACACCTTC.

The rearrangement links TRBV4-3 to TRBJ1-4; 10 nucleotides align to TRBD1. Unmatched junction bases numbered 9, after V lost 4 bases and J lost 7 bases. CDR3 length equals 16 residues. CDR1 is LGHNA and CDR2 is YSLEER in the germline V gene. The CDR3: CASSRDRGRRSEKLFF. DNA of the CDR3: TGCGCCAGCAGCCGGGACAGGGGAAGAAGGAGTGAAAAACTGTTTTTT.

V usage is TRBV5-4 and J usage is TRBJ1-2; 9 bases agree with TRBD1. In germline, CDR1 is SGHNT, CDR2 YYREEE (reference sequence). J lost 7 bases, V lost 4 bases, and 11 bases had no gene match. CDR3 length equals 15 residues. The CDR3 loop is CASSRGQGRLFGYTF. The DNA of the CDR3 is TGTGCCAGCAGCAGAGGACAGGGGAGGTTGTTTGGCTACACCTTC.

V is TRBV4-2 and J is TRBJ2-1; 7 bases fit TRBD2. Germline CDR1 LGHNA, CDR2 YNFKEQ. CDR3 length equals 16 residues. The V segment lost 4 bases and the J segment 1 base; nucleotides outside the gene matches: 7. CDR3 nucleotides: TGTGCCAGCAGCCCCCCCCTAGCGGAATCCTACAATGAGCAGTTCTTC. Its protein is CASSPPLAESYNEQFF.

This clone appeared a single time. The chain joins TRBV7-2 to TRBJ2-5; 9 nucleotides match TRBD1. V shed 3 bases, J shed 4 bases, and the junction held 3 bases outside the gene matches. CDR1 SGHTA and CDR2 FQGNSA come from the germline V gene. This CDR3 contains 14 residues. Written as DNA, the CDR3 is TGTGCCAGCAGCTTCCCGGGACAGGGAGAGACCCAGTACTTC. Its translation is CASSFPGQGETQYF.

This sequence joins TRBV28 and TRBJ1-1; no firm D call. Trimming removed 5 bases from V and 4 bases from J, with 11 bases in between. The germline gives CDR1 MDHEN, CDR2 SYDVKM. The CDR3 loop spans 13 amino acids. CDR3 sequence: CASSPRLSTEAFF. The CDR3 DNA follows: TGTGCCAGCAGTCCCAGGCTGAGCACTGAAGCTTTCTTT.

The gene calls are TRBV9 and TRBJ2-1; 7 nucleotides match TRBD2. V trimming: 0 bases; J trimming: 8 bases; junction bases outside the gene matches: 8. CDR3 length equals 15 residues. Germline lookup yields CDR1 SGDLS and CDR2 YYNGEE. Here the CDR3 DNA reads TGTGCCAGCAGCGTAGGGGGAGGGAGCGGGGATGAGCAGTTCTTC. Protein product: CASSVGGGSGDEQFF.

This clone was picked up one time. The chain has TRBV6-5 and TRBJ2-7; 7 bases agree with TRBD2. The CDR3 runs to 15 residues. Germline lookup yields CDR1 MNHEY and CDR2 SVGAGI. Germline trimming cut 2 bases from V and 2 bases from J; bases unmatched to any gene: 6. The CDR3 spells CASSYAPGLPYEQYF. CDR3 coding DNA: TGTGCCAGCAGTTACGCACCGGGACTACCCTACGAGCAGTACTTC.

The chain joins TRBV10-1 to TRBJ2-3, with D possibly TRBD2 on 6 matching bases. CDR1 is WNHNN and CDR2 is SYGVQD in the germline V gene (reference sequence). Deletions cut 8 bases from V and 2 bases from J, with 14 bases between. This CDR3 is built from 14 residues. The chain's CDR3 is CASAPGGPTDTQYF. The CDR3 bases are TGCGCCAGCGCTCCCGGGGGTCCCACAGATACGCAGTATTTT.

J is TRBJ1-1 and V is TRBV7-2; unclear D gene. Per the germline V gene, CDR1 is SGHTA and CDR2 is FQGNSA. The CDR3 sequence is 14 residues long. Deletions cut 1 base from V and 3 bases from J, with 9 bases between. CDR3 DNA sequence: TGTGCCAGCAGCTTAGGACTAGTAGACACTGAAGCTTTCTTT. Translated, it gives CASSLGLVDTEAFF. Variable domain in full (rest from reference TRBV7-2 and TRBJ1-1): GAGVSQSPSNKVTEKGKDVELRCDPISGHTALYWYRQSLGQGLEFLIYFQGNSAPDKSGLPSDRFSAERTGGSVSTLTIQRTQQEDSAVYLCASSLGLVDTEAFFGQGTRLTVV.

The CDR3 region is CASSLETGLQPQHF. Written as DNA, the CDR3 is TGCGCCAGCAGCTTGGAGACCGGACTACAGCCCCAGCATTTT. The gene calls are TRBV5-1 and TRBJ1-5; D unresolved. Germline-derived CDR1 and CDR2 are SGHRS and YFSETQ. CDR3 size: 14 residues. The ends were cut back, 0 bases at V and 7 bases at J, with 11 bases in the middle.

To note about this clone: At one of its ends the junction is not consistent with the germline gene, which may arise from a read error. V is TRBV7-7 and J is TRBJ2-5, with D unresolved. The germline V gene encodes CDR1 SSHAT and CDR2 FNYEAQ (reference sequence). This CDR3 has 15 residues. The CDR3 sequence is CASSLDNSVKQTQYF. The CDR3 DNA is TGTGCTAGCAGCTTAGACAATTCGGTTAAACAGACCCAGTACTTC. The entire variable domain, with the rest obtained from reference TRBV7-7 and TRBJ2-5, is as follows: GAGVSQSPRYKVTKRGQDVTLRCDPISSHATLYWYQQALGQGPEFLTYFNYEAQPDKSGLPSDRFSAERPEGSISTLTIQRTEQRDSAMYRCASSLDNSVKQTQYFGPGTRLLVL.

This chain uses TRBV28 with TRBJ1-1; D is uncertain. The CDR3 runs 9 residues. CDR1 and CDR2 (germline): MDHEN, SYDVKM. Trimming took off 6 bases at V and 10 bases at J, with 6 bases between the two ends. CDR3 DNA: TGTGCCAGCAGCCCCGGAGCTTTCTTT. This codes for CASSPGAFF.

In this sample, this clone turned up once. The chain links TRBV28 to TRBJ2-3; possible D gene TRBD1, 5 bases. Per the germline V gene, CDR1 is MDHEN and CDR2 is SYDVKM. This CDR3 has 13 residues. V shed 8 bases and J shed 2 bases, with 11 bases lying between them. CDR3 protein: CASGYRSTDTQYF. The CDR3 DNA follows: TGTGCCAGCGGCTACAGGTCCACAGATACGCAGTATTTT.

The gene calls are TRBV6-5 and TRBJ2-7; D unresolved. The CDR3 has 14 residues. Germline-derived CDR1 and CDR2 are MNHEY and SVGAGI. Trimming removed 0 bases at V and 5 bases at J, with 11 bases between. The CDR3 DNA reads TGTGCCAGCAGTTACTCACCCCAAGTAAACGAGCAGTACTTC. It yields the protein CASSYSPQVNEQYF.

This clone was seen just once. J is TRBJ1-2 and V is TRBV30; D unclear. Trimming left V 0 bases short and J 4 bases short, with 12 bases between. Germline CDR1 GTSNPN, CDR2 SVGIG (reference sequence). CDR3 length: 14 residues. CDR3 DNA: TGTGCCTGGAGTGTACCCGGGGTCGTCTATGGCTACACCTTC. It codes for CAWSVPGVVYGYTF.

V gene TRBV28 combines with J gene TRBJ2-7; 7 bases align to TRBD2. The length of the CDR3 is 13 residues. The V segment lost 5 bases and the J segment 4 bases; nucleotides outside the gene matches: 5. Germline V gene data show CDR1 as MDHEN and CDR2 as SYDVKM. The DNA for the CDR3 is TGTGCCAGCAGTCGGGGGAGGGTTTACGAGCAGTACTTC. Amino acid sequence: CASSRGRVYEQYF.

The gene calls are TRBV2 and TRBJ2-5, with D maybe TRBD2 (5 bases). The V end was cut by 7 bases, the J end by 1 base, with 7 bases between. The germline V gene encodes CDR1 SNHLY and CDR2 FYNNEI. The CDR3 sequence is 12 residues long. Here the CDR3 reads CASTRGQETQYF. In DNA form, the CDR3 reads TGTGCCAGCACCCGGGGCCAAGAGACCCAGTACTTC.

A word on this clone: Compared with germline, one end of the junction differs, possibly owing to a read error. The rearrangement joins TRBV5-1 to TRBJ2-5; D might be TRBD2 (6 bases). The CDR3 runs 14 residues. Germline assignment: CDR1 SGHRS and CDR2 YFSETQ. The CDR3 bases are TGCGCCAGCAGTTTGGGACGGCGGGACGAGACCCAGTACTTC. It is translated as CASSLGRRDETQYF.

The genes are TRBV28 and TRBJ2-5; 8 bases are a match to TRBD1. Germline values: CDR1 MDHEN, CDR2 SYDVKM. V lost 3 bases to trimming and J lost 5 bases; unmatched junction nucleotides: 11. This CDR3 comprises 16 residues. This CDR3 is CASSFPGGGVGETQYF. DNA of the CDR3: TGTGCCAGCAGTTTCCCAGGGGGCGGGGTGGGCGAGACCCAGTACTTC.

The J gene is TRBJ2-5, the V gene TRBV28; 9 bases agree with TRBD1. CDR3 length equals 19 residues. The J segment lost 1 base and the V segment lost 3 bases, leaving 15 bases of the junction unmatched. CDR1 and CDR2 (germline): MDHEN, SYDVKM. CDR3 in amino acids: CASSFPPKEGQGPQETQYF. In DNA form, the CDR3 reads TGTGCCAGCAGTTTTCCCCCCAAGGAAGGACAGGGGCCCCAAGAGACCCAGTACTTC.

The chain carries TRBV5-4 and TRBJ1-2, with D tentatively TRBD1 (5 bases). The CDR3 has 13 amino acids. Germline V CDR1 and CDR2: SGHNT, YYREEE (reference sequence). The V gene lost 1 base and the J gene lost 4 bases, with 8 bases spanning the gap. This chain's CDR3 is CASSLSRVYGYTF. The DNA of the CDR3 is TGTGCCAGCAGCTTGAGCAGGGTCTATGGCTACACCTTC.

V usage is TRBV4-1 and J usage is TRBJ1-1; D is unclear. V was trimmed by 4 bases and J by 6 bases, leaving 9 bases between them. The germline V gene has CDR1 MGHRA and CDR2 YSYEKL. The CDR3 is 12 amino acids. CDR3 bases: TGCGCCAGCAGCCTGGGAGGCGCTGAAGCTTTCTTT. As protein: CASSLGGAEAFF.

A few counts support this clone. J is TRBJ1-5 and V is TRBV18; D call uncertain. Looked up from germline, CDR1 is KGHSH and CDR2 is LQKENI. V was trimmed by 3 bases and J by 10 bases, leaving 19 bases between them. CDR3 size: 15 residues. The DNA for the CDR3 is TGTGCCAGCTCACCGGAAGAAGGAATTTTGAACCCCCAGCATTTT. Translating gives CASSPEEGILNPQHF.